The clone carrying this T cell receptor beta chain was seen a handful of times. The antigen is not known. This CDR3 region has 13 residues. V was pared by 5 bases and J by 11 bases, with 11 bases of the junction left unmatched. The germline V gene encodes CDR1 SGHAT and CDR2 FQNNGV. The data are from a study of T cells in Graves' hyperthyroidism and ophthalmopathy. Broader study findings: The model's output predicted ophthalmopathy at a median of about 6.5 months prior to onset. Most thyroid clonotypes with frequency above 0.001 were detected in blood.

Uncontrolled infection, other autoimmune disease, pregnancy or lactation excluded patients. RNA transcripts gave rise to amplified TCR beta CDR3 regions. TCR CDR3 regions were first amplified by RT-PCR with HTBI primers. TCRdb itself ran the multiplex PCR reads through MiXCR, one entry per CDR3 protein. The sample has around 600,000 distinct CDR3 sequences, roughly 14% seen once. The source material was blood. V and J are TRBV11-2 and TRBJ1-1; 7 nucleotides match TRBD1. The receptor comes from a woman aged 45 to 65 with Graves' ophthalmopathy. CDR3 loop: CASSPAGQVVAFF. In DNA form, the CDR3 reads TGTGCCAGCAGCCCCGCCGGACAGGTCGTTGCTTTCTTT.